This T cell receptor (beta chain) was observed in a study of molecular identifiers for immune sequencing clone quantification. Study-wide results and caveats: The study found clones above 20 RNA copies held over 98% of effector molecules and under 1% in naive cells. Spiked TCR RNA from one Jurkat cell reportedly showed up when mixed among one million naive cells.

Preparation of the bulk TCR libraries relied on previously described methods and listed TCR primers. TCRdb used MiXCR to reprocess the PCR reads, holding one entry per CDR3 protein. The sample lists 460,000 or so distinct CDR3 sequences, over 20% occurring once. The CDR3 runs 13 residues. With 3 bases clipped from V and 4 bases from J, the junction kept 6 bases outside the gene matches. CDR1 and CDR2 from the germline V gene are DFQATT and SNEGSKA (reference sequence). Concerning this clonotype: Its antigen is still unknown.

Naive CD8 T cells were picked out by sorting for CD8+CD4-CCR7+CD45RA+. The TCR originated in a human donor in good health. Some libraries in this study had Jurkat cell RNA spiked in. This chain uses TRBV20-1 with TRBJ2-7, with 7 bases aligning to TRBD1. Sequencing was carried out using naive CD8+ T cells from blood, with Jurkat cell RNA spiked in. Stated subset: FACS-sorted CD8+CD4-CCR7+CD45RA+ naive T cells. Here the CDR3 DNA reads TGCAGTGCTAGCGGCAGGGGGTCGTACGAGCAGTACTTC. This encodes CSASGRGSYEQYF.